The 28 T cell receptor beta chains presented below share a single source sample, sequenced in a study of blood T cell repertoires in COVID-19. Profiled with immunoSEQ multiplex PCR; TCRdb holds only in-frame clones, not every one. The sample yields some 260,000 clones, under 90% seen once. Sequencing was done on a sample of PBMCs or T cells enriched from blood (not recorded which). The source of these receptors is a man aged 35 to 55 who had recovered from COVID-19.

As concerns this clone: Relative to the germline gene, one junction end is altered; a read error may explain this. The chain couples TRBV27 to TRBJ2-1; tentatively, D is TRBD2 (6 bases). This CDR3 comprises 14 residues. CDR1 is MNHEY and CDR2 is SMNVEV in the germline V gene (reference sequence). CDR3 in amino acids: CASKNNLGGNEQFF. Here the CDR3 DNA reads TGTGCCAGCAAAAACAACCTGGGGGGTAATGAACAGTTCTTC.

The chain links TRBV27 to TRBJ2-6; TRBD1 is a possible D gene (6 bases). In germline, CDR1 is MNHEY, CDR2 SMNVEV (reference sequence). Trimming pared 2 bases from V and 4 bases from J, leaving 9 bases between. CDR3 length equals 15 residues. The CDR3 DNA reads as TGTGCCAGCAGTTTACAGGGGCTAGGGGCCAACGTCCTGACTTTC. This gives the protein CASSLQGLGANVLTF.

The chain recombines TRBV5-4 with TRBJ2-7; 9 positions agree with TRBD1. This CDR3 contains 14 residues. Germline assignment: CDR1 SGHNT and CDR2 YYREEE (reference sequence). J lost 9 bases, V lost 0 bases, and 7 bases had no gene match. The CDR3 region has the DNA TGTGCCAGCAGCTTGGGGGACAGGGACTTAGGGCAGTACTTC. This codes for CASSLGDRDLGQYF.

V gene TRBV10-3 combines with J gene TRBJ2-5; 7 nucleotides line up with TRBD2. The germline gives CDR1 ENHRY, CDR2 SYGVKD. With V trimmed by 8 bases and J by 1 base, 7 bases remained unmatched. The CDR3 runs 14 residues. The CDR3 here is CAIWGGVGQETQYF. The CDR3 coding sequence is TGTGCCATCTGGGGGGGAGTGGGCCAAGAGACCCAGTACTTC.

This sequence joins TRBV19 and TRBJ2-7; TRBD1 matches 12 bases. The CDR3 is 15 residues long. The V gene end was trimmed by 3 bases and the J gene end by 6 bases; junction bases not matched to a gene: 6. Germline CDR1 reads LNHDA; CDR2 reads SQIVND (reference sequence). The DNA for the CDR3 is TGTGCCAGTAGTATCGGGGGACAGGGGGCTGGCGAGCAGTACTTC. Residues: CASSIGGQGAGEQYF. The full variable domain, with the rest looked up from reference TRBV19 and TRBJ2-7, is DGGITQSPKYLFRKEGQNVTLSCEQNLNHDAMYWYRQDPGQGLRLIYYSQIVNDFQKGDIAEGYSVSREKKESFPLTVTSAQKNPTAFYLCASSIGGQGAGEQYFGPGTRLTVT.

V and J are TRBV5-8 and TRBJ1-5; 7 nucleotides match TRBD1. V trimming: 0 bases; J trimming: 4 bases; junction bases outside the gene matches: 10. Germline loops: CDR1 SGHTS, CDR2 YDEGEE. The CDR3 sequence is 17 residues long. This chain's CDR3 is CASSLALGRGRNQPQHF. The CDR3 nucleotides read TGTGCCAGCAGCTTGGCCCTTGGAAGGGGGCGAAATCAGCCCCAGCATTTT.

V is TRBV6-5 and J is TRBJ1-2, with D perhaps TRBD1 (5 bases). Looked up from germline, CDR1 is MNHEY and CDR2 is SVGAGI. V was pared by 4 bases and J by 4 bases, with 19 bases between. CDR3 length: 16 residues. The CDR3, as DNA: TGTGCCAGCAGTTCCTTGGAGGGTGCCGGGGCCTATGGCTACACCTTC. Translation gives CASSSLEGAGAYGYTF.

This chain's CDR3 is CASSKPGTGVWGYTF. The CDR3 region has the DNA TGTGCCAGTAGTAAGCCCGGGACAGGGGTGTGGGGCTACACCTTC. The J gene is TRBJ1-2, the V gene TRBV19, with 10 bases matching TRBD1. Germline assignment: CDR1 LNHDA and CDR2 SQIVND (reference sequence). The trim removed 4 bases at V and 8 bases at J, leaving 10 bases unmatched. CDR3 length: 15 amino acids.

This sequence joins TRBV5-8 and TRBJ2-4, with 9 bases aligning to TRBD1. Germline V gene data show CDR1 as SGHTS and CDR2 as YDEGEE. This CDR3 spans 14 amino acids. With 4 bases clipped from V and 6 bases from J, the junction kept 5 bases outside the gene matches. The DNA of the CDR3 is TGTGCCAGCAGCCTACCGGGACAGGGAAACATTCAGTACTTC. Protein product: CASSLPGQGNIQYF. Variable domain in full (rest from reference TRBV5-8 and TRBJ2-4): EAGVTQSPTHLIKTRGQQATLRCSPISGHTSVYWYQQALGLGLQFLLWYDEGEERNRGNFPPRFSGRQFPNYSSELNVNALELEDSALYLCASSLPGQGNIQYFGAGTRLSVL.

The chain combines TRBV5-8 with TRBJ1-6, with D unclear. V dropped 4 bases and J dropped 12 bases, with 11 bases sitting between them. CDR1 and CDR2 (germline): SGHTS, YDEGEE. CDR3 size: 12 residues. CDR3 in DNA: TGTGCCAGCAGCGACACCGTGGGACCCCTCCACTTT. Translated: CASSDTVGPLHF. Full variable domain (remainder filled in from reference TRBV5-8 and TRBJ1-6): EAGVTQSPTHLIKTRGQQATLRCSPISGHTSVYWYQQALGLGLQFLLWYDEGEERNRGNFPPRFSGRQFPNYSSELNVNALELEDSALYLCASSDTVGPLHFGNGTRLTVT.

The DNA for the CDR3 is TGCGCCAGCAGCAGACTAGCGGCCGGCGGCGAGCAGTACTTC. It codes for CASSRLAAGGEQYF. The chain uses TRBV5-1 and TRBJ2-7; 9 bases line up with TRBD2. The junction had 8 bases not matched to a gene; V was cut back by 4 bases and J by 6 bases. The V gene's germline CDR1 is SGHRS and CDR2 YFSETQ. The CDR3 contains 14 residues. Supplemented by reference TRBV5-1 and TRBJ2-7, the full variable domain reads KAGVTQTPRYLIKTRGQQVTLSCSPISGHRSVSWYQQTPGQGLQFLFEYFSETQRNKGNFPGRFSGRQFSNSRSEMNVSTLELGDSALYLCASSRLAAGGEQYFGPGTRLTVT.

The chain carries TRBV6-1 and TRBJ2-6; D call uncertain. Germline assignment: CDR1 MNHNS and CDR2 SASEGT. The CDR3 contains 17 residues. The ends were cut back, 4 bases at V and 1 base at J, with 14 bases in the middle. DNA of the CDR3: TGTGCCAGCAGTGCTGGGTCCATACTATCTGGGGCCAACGTCCTGACTTTC. Its protein product is CASSAGSILSGANVLTF.

CDR3 amino acids: CAWRSGGSSTEAFF. The CDR3 nucleotides are TGTGCCTGGAGATCCGGCGGCAGCTCAACTGAAGCTTTCTTT. The chain recombines TRBV30 with TRBJ1-1, with D uncertain. CDR3 length: 14 residues. Trimming removed 3 bases from V and 5 bases from J, with 16 bases in between. Germline values: CDR1 GTSNPN, CDR2 SVGIG (reference sequence).

This clone was counted a few times. The CDR3 DNA reads TGTGCCAGCAGTTTGGCCATCGGGGAAGCCTACGAGCAGTACTTC. Amino acid sequence: CASSLAIGEAYEQYF. V and J are TRBV27 and TRBJ2-7; TRBD2 is a possible D gene (5 bases). Germline V CDR1 and CDR2: MNHEY, SMNVEV (reference sequence). The V gene lost 3 bases and the J gene lost 2 bases, with 14 bases spanning the gap. CDR3 length equals 15 residues.

This chain joins TRBV9 and TRBJ2-2; D remains unclear. Trimming took 6 bases from V and 7 from J, leaving 16 bases between them. Germline-derived CDR1 and CDR2 are SGDLS and YYNGEE. This CDR3 has 14 residues. The CDR3 here is CASTPGSGNGELFF. The DNA for the CDR3 is TGTGCCAGCACCCCCGGATCGGGTAACGGGGAGCTGTTTTTT.

V is TRBV19 and J is TRBJ2-2; 7 bases match TRBD2. CDR1 is LNHDA and CDR2 is SQIVND in the germline V gene (reference sequence). The CDR3 runs 16 residues. J gave up 1 base and V 10 bases, and 12 bases lay outside the gene matches. For the CDR3, the DNA is TGTGCCACTCCACGCGGGGGATCCCAGAACACCGGGGAGCTGTTTTTT. Translated: CATPRGGSQNTGELFF. The variable domain in full, with the rest retrieved from reference TRBV19 and TRBJ2-2, is DGGITQSPKYLFRKEGQNVTLSCEQNLNHDAMYWYRQDPGQGLRLIYYSQIVNDFQKGDIAEGYSVSREKKESFPLTVTSAQKNPTAFYLCATPRGGSQNTGELFFGEGSRLTVL.

The CDR3 is CASTNQQGEKLFF. The CDR3 region has the DNA TGTGCCAGCACCAATCAACAGGGGGAAAAACTGTTTTTT. The J gene is TRBJ1-4, the V gene TRBV12-3 or TRBV12-4, with TRBD1 matching 7 bases. The CDR3 is 13 amino acids. V lost 7 bases to trimming and J lost 8 bases; unmatched junction nucleotides: 7.

This clone has more than one count but fewer than ten. At the DNA level, this CDR3 is encoded by other sequences in the same sample as well. The chain recombines TRBV9 with TRBJ1-3; possibly TRBD1 for D (5 bases). Deletions cut 2 bases from V and 2 bases from J, with 11 bases between. This CDR3 comprises 15 residues. Germline V gene lookup returns CDR1 SGDLS and CDR2 YYNGEE. CDR3 amino acids: CASSVGGGTGNTIYF. CDR3 nucleotide sequence: TGTGCCAGCAGCGTCGGGGGGGGTACTGGAAACACCATATATTTT.

The chain employs TRBV9 and TRBJ2-6; D perhaps matches TRBD1 (6 bases). Germline values: CDR1 SGDLS, CDR2 YYNGEE. V was pared by 4 bases and J by 0 bases, with 14 bases between. CDR3 length equals 17 residues. CDR3 residues: CASSKGHFFSGANVLTF. For the CDR3, the DNA is TGTGCCAGCAGCAAGGGACATTTTTTCTCTGGGGCCAACGTCCTGACTTTC.

The chain has TRBV5-6 and TRBJ2-1; D call uncertain. This CDR3 has 15 residues. The germline V gene has CDR1 SGHDT and CDR2 YYEEEE. Deletions cut 1 base from V and 0 bases from J, with 8 bases between. CDR3 DNA sequence: TGTGCCAGCAGCTTGTTGGCGGCCTCCTACAATGAGCAGTTCTTC. Translating gives CASSLLAASYNEQFF. Full variable domain (missing parts from reference TRBV5-6 and TRBJ2-1): DAGVTQSPTHLIKTRGQQVTLRCSPKSGHDTVSWYQQALGQGPQFIFQYYEEEERQRGNFPDRFSGHQFPNYSSELNVNALLLGDSALYLCASSLLAASYNEQFFGPGTRLTVL.

Here the CDR3 reads CASSRGEGTNEKLFF. The CDR3 DNA is TGCGCCAGCAGCCGGGGGGAAGGAACTAATGAAAAACTGTTTTTT. The chain links TRBV10-2 to TRBJ1-4; a weak D match, TRBD1 (5 bases). Germline V gene lookup returns CDR1 WSHSY and CDR2 SAAADI. The CDR3 runs 15 residues. V shed 6 bases and J shed 1 base, with 12 bases lying between them.

As to this clone: Different DNA sequences within this sample yield the same CDR3. CDR3 coding DNA: TGTGCCAGCAGCCAGACAAGAGGGACTGAAGCTTTCTTT. Translating gives CASSQTRGTEAFF. The V and J genes are TRBV3-1 (or the pseudogene TRBV3-2) and TRBJ1-1; D is undetermined. With 3 bases removed from V and 5 bases from J, the gap between germline ends came to 10 bases. Germline CDR1 and CDR2: LGHDT and YNNKEL (reference sequence). The CDR3 loop spans 13 amino acids.

This clone was seen once. The chain couples TRBV5-6 to TRBJ2-5, with a weak D call TRBD2 (7 bases). V was clipped by 1 base and J by 0 bases, with 22 bases between them. This CDR3 contains 19 residues. Germline CDR1 is SGHDT and CDR2 is YYEEEE. The CDR3 coding sequence is TGTGCCAGCAGCTTGAATCGGGGGGCCCCAAAACTGTACCAAGAGACCCAGTACTTC. It specifies CASSLNRGAPKLYQETQYF.

This chain connects TRBV29-1 to TRBJ2-1; 8 nucleotides match TRBD2. The CDR3 has 13 residues. Germline V lookup: CDR1 SQVTM, CDR2 ANQGSEA. V gave up 7 bases and J gave up 7 bases; unmatched junction bases: 9. CDR3 coding DNA: TGCAGCGAAACGTCCGGGACTAGTAATGAGCAGTTCTTC. Its protein is CSETSGTSNEQFF.

Concerning this clone itself: This sample includes further DNA sequences coding for the same CDR3. The V gene is TRBV29-1, the J gene TRBJ1-1, with unresolved D. Germline V gives CDR1 SQVTM, CDR2 ANQGSEA. Between the trimmed V and J ends, which lost 3 bases and 5 bases, there was a span of 7 bases. CDR3 length: 11 residues. Here the CDR3 reads CSVDRGTEAFF. DNA for the CDR3: TGCAGCGTTGATAGAGGGACTGAAGCTTTCTTT.

The V and J genes are TRBV7-2 and TRBJ2-7; TRBD2 aligns across 10 bases. This CDR3 comprises 15 residues. Per the germline V gene, CDR1 is SGHTA and CDR2 is FQGNSA. J gave up 4 bases and V 2 bases, and 5 bases lay outside the gene matches. The CDR3 region is CASSLTAGGRYEQYF. The CDR3 DNA sequence: TGTGCCAGCAGCTTAACAGCGGGAGGGAGGTACGAGCAGTACTTC. Full variable domain (outside the CDR3, taken from reference TRBV7-2 and TRBJ2-7): GAGVSQSPSNKVTEKGKDVELRCDPISGHTALYWYRQSLGQGLEFLIYFQGNSAPDKSGLPSDRFSAERTGGSVSTLTIQRTQQEDSAVYLCASSLTAGGRYEQYFGPGTRLTVT.

The V and J genes are TRBV21-1 and TRBJ2-1; the D segment call TRBD2 is taken from the table without a DNA check. TRBV21-1 is a known pseudogene. The CDR3 has 13 amino acids. CDR3 in amino acids: CASGFREGGEQFF. The CDR3 bases are TGTGCCAGCGGATTCAGGGAGGGCGGTGAGCAGTTCTTC.

This clone came up a few times. In nucleotides, the CDR3 is TGTGCCAGCAGCCAGCCGGGACAGCTCGGAAACACCATATATTTT. This translates into CASSQPGQLGNTIYF. This chain links TRBV3-1 (or the pseudogene TRBV3-2) with TRBJ1-3, with 7 bases lining up with TRBD1. V shed 3 bases, J shed 4 bases, and the junction held 6 bases outside the gene matches. The V gene's germline CDR1 is LGHDT and CDR2 YNNKEL (reference sequence). The CDR3 sequence is 15 residues long.